The present TCR beta chain was sequenced within a study of shared clonotypes between healthy human individuals. Study-wide context: The composition of the donors was a couple of women and a few men aged 18 to 49. Whole-study findings and limits: It was only blood that was sampled, and tissue repertoires likely differ.

Points on this clone: The antigen is not known.

Donation came from healthy HIV-negative adults that had no recent acute infections or vaccinations. V lost 4 bases to trimming and J lost 3 bases; unmatched junction nucleotides: 8. CDR3 length equals 18 residues. CDR1 and CDR2 from the germline V gene are LNHNV and YYDKDF (reference sequence). The assay used deep level. Profiling relied on immunoSEQ multiplex PCR, and the TCRdb table lists in-frame clones only, not all of them. The sample includes about 460,000 clones, approximately 80% of them seen just once. This sequence originates from a middle-aged woman in good health. Some clones in this sample may be carry-over from other donors' samples. J is TRBJ2-2 and V is TRBV15; TRBD2 matches at 13 bases. The source material was PBMCs. This CDR3 reads CATSTYRGLAGYTGELFF. CDR3 nucleotides: TGTGCCACCAGCACCTACAGGGGACTAGCGGGGTACACCGGGGAGCTGTTTTTT.